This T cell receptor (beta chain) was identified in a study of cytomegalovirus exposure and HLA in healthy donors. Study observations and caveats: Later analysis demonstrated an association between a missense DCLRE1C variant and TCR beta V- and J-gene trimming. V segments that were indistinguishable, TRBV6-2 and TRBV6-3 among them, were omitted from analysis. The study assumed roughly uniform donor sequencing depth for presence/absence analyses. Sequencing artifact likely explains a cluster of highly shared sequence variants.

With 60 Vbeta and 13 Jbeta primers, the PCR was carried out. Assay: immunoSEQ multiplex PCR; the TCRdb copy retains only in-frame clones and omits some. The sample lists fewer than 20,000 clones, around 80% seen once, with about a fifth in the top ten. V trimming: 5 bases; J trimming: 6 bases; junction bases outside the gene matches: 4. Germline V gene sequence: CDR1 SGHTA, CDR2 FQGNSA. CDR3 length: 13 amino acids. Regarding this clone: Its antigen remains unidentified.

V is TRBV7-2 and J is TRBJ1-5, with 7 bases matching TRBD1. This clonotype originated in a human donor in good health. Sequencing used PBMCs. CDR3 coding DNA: TGTGCCAGCAGCGACAGGGTCAGTCAGCCCCAGCATTTT. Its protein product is CASSDRVSQPQHF.